This entry concerns a single T cell receptor beta chain. Its target is unknown. This sample stems from a study of Ad26.COV2.S vaccination and SARS-CoV-2 variants. Study-level background: Ad26.COV2.S given intramuscularly, once or twice 56 days apart.

Germline values: CDR1 MDHEN, CDR2 SYDVKM. CDR3 size: 17 residues. V was pared by 3 bases and J by 0 bases, with 15 bases between. Study-level points and caveats: Vaccine and placebo recipients had similar non-spike TCR breadth. Ad26.COV2.S recipients had broader spike-specific TCRs (P = 0.0014).

TCRdb keeps only in-frame clones here, not all; method: immunoSEQ multiplex PCR. In the table there are hundreds of thousands of clones, 86% of which are singletons. Treatment specified: around 19 received Ad26.COV2.S at low or high dose, single or two shots; 5 received placebo; per-sample allocation not given. At day 63 after the first vaccine or placebo injection, samples were drawn. This clonotype was sampled from a person between 18 and 60 years old who received the Ad26.COV2.S COVID-19 vaccine or a placebo. The material was peripheral blood, obtained in a trial of Ad26.COV2.S vaccine versus placebo. The chain is built from TRBV28 and TRBJ1-5; no reliable D call. The CDR3 reads CASSLYRTAYSNQPQHF. CDR3 sequence (DNA): TGTGCCAGCAGTTTGTATAGGACGGCATATAGCAATCAGCCCCAGCATTTT.